This T cell receptor beta chain was recorded in a study of cytomegalovirus exposure and HLA in healthy donors listed by TCRdb under 2017. Background for the entire study: An earlier analysis of several hundred of the donors reported around 280 Gb of sequence data and about 120 million unique TCR beta sequences obtained from roughly 170 million T cells. A few DR-DQ haplotypes were treated as single units for association and clustering because of strong linkage in the cohort. In the later analysis, no new phenotypic data were used to find candidate immune exposures; instead, reliance was placed on TCR beta sequences and their occurrence across donors. The study aimed to test whether cataloging public T cell receptors could reveal signatures of past pathogen exposure. Along with the approximately 650-subject first cohort, a separate validation cohort of over a hundred different subjects was used. HLA typing included class I and class II loci at four-digit resolution. The T cell repertoires of some 670 subjects were profiled by immunosequencing and related to cytomegalovirus serostatus. Among the roughly 400 genotyped donors, roughly 80% belonged to the genetic ancestry cluster associated with self-reported Caucasian donors. In a later genetic analysis, genome-wide SNP genotypes for about three fifths of the roughly 670 donors were used, and that subset was treated as a discovery cohort. Every discovery cohort repertoire had been produced on one sequencing platform. High-throughput TCR immunosequencing, statistical association of individual TCRs with disease status, and machine learning were combined to predict cytomegalovirus infection status. Donor age, sex, ethnicity and CMV serostatus were compiled alongside the repertoire data. Typing coverage differed by locus: A, B, C, DRB1 and DQB1 were typed in roughly 620-630 donors, DQA1 in about 500, DPA1 in some 600, and DPB1 in 472. In an earlier analysis of a few hundred of the donors, high-throughput TCR beta sequencing was used to judge whether each TCR beta V gene segment behaved as functional or pseudogenic. Across roughly 420 genotyped donors of the cohort, an average of 235,054 unique TCR beta nucleotide sequences per donor were sequenced, and roughly a sixth of those sequences were non-productive. Roughly 320 gigabases of sequencing data and around 80 million unique TCR sequences made up an early release that covered roughly 670 HLA-typed donors. In a later analysis, previously published TCR beta repertoires from 666 donors were re-analyzed and high-resolution HLA genotyping was added so that TCR occurrence patterns could be studied.

A word on this clone: Its antigen has not been determined. No much larger clone is present one base from it, and per-base qualities are unavailable.

A distance of 15 bases separates the germline ends of V and J, which lose 2 bases and 6 bases respectively. The cysteine opens and the phenylalanine closes a CDR3 of 14 amino acids. The entry retains the CDR3 DNA only, 42 bases that are in frame from base 1. The germline V gene specifies SQVTM as CDR1 and ANQGSEA as CDR2. Findings and caveats that apply to the study as a whole: A further reported finding was that TCR beta sequences accurately predicted the HLA-A and HLA-B alleles for most subjects in the first cohort. Three of the identified cytomegalovirus-associated TCR beta chains were confirmed in vitro to be specific for cytomegalovirus antigens. In a later analysis, several top co-occurrence clusters were reported to appear linked to parvovirus B19, influenza, CMV and Epstein-Barr virus. In this cohort, only TCR beta chains were sequenced, and detectable features were limited by the absence of alpha or paired-chain data. An earlier analysis of approximately 570 of the donors showed that most TCR beta V segments appeared in productive rearrangements either about 87% or about 30% of the time, which broadly matched IMGT annotations. Sequencing depth was assumed to be roughly uniform across donors in the presence/absence analyses, though that assumption may not hold. A cluster of highly shared sequence variants was judged likely to represent a technical artifact of the sequencing pipeline. Strong co-occurrence of HLA alleles, especially DR and DQ, made assigning TCR associations to individual alleles difficult. The only immune exposure information available for the cohort was CMV serostatus. Most TCR sequences were observed very rarely across donors, whereas some public TCRs were present in many individuals. Linkage disequilibrium might explain the correlated functional status among segregating V segments, but an unknown experimental factor could not be excluded. Compared with the roughly 600-donor mean, donors in an Asian-associated ancestry cluster had fewer N-insertions in productive TCRs, according to a later genetic analysis. According to a later analysis, most CMV-associated TCR beta chains appeared to be HLA-restricted, and the HLA associations seemed to be driven largely by CMV exposure. HLA typing was unavailable for some donors at each locus, so association tests used only the typed subset. A later analysis associated 15,000 to 20,000 TCR beta sequences with specific HLA alleles at a false discovery rate of 0.05. The authors suggested that the approach could potentially be extended to other disease states and immunological phenotypes. In a later analysis, HLA-associated TCR beta chains were found to be more clonally expanded and to have lower generation probabilities than equally common non-associated chains. The 87-base-pair reads could not distinguish some IMGT-functional V segments, including TRBV6-2 and TRBV6-3, so those segments were excluded. Because counts were too low, approximately 15 rarely observed V segments, including chromosome 9 orphons, were excluded from the earlier analysis of 500 to 700 of the donors. The classifier was reported to diagnose cytomegalovirus status with high specificity and sensitivity in both the original cohort and the validation cohort. The study listed 150 to 200 TCR beta chains as associated with cytomegalovirus. In a later genetic analysis, a missense DCLRE1C variant was associated with V-gene and J-gene trimming of TCR beta chains, and the association was replicated in an independent cohort. A later analysis found that TCR association rates varied across HLA loci, with DRB1 alleles showing the most associated TCRs and HLA-C alleles the fewest.

The cohort was made up of approximately 700 healthy bone marrow donors. All cohort members were sampled while nominally healthy, although unrecorded immune exposures were likely present. The donor tested CMV seronegative and was one of the 352 seronegative cohort members. Each donor provided a peripheral blood sample, and peripheral blood mononuclear cells were used for TCR beta sequencing. The Qiagen DNeasy Blood Extraction Kit was used to extract genomic DNA from the blood cell samples. Preparation of the library involved the immunoSEQ multiplex PCR assay. The multiplex PCR relied on a mix of 60 forward primers for TCR Vbeta segments and 13 reverse primers for TCR Jbeta segments. The CDR3 region of rearranged TCR beta genes was amplified from genomic DNA by a multiplex PCR assay. On the Illumina HiSeq System, the amplified TCR beta libraries were sequenced as 87-base-pair reads. In the source study's methods: A later analysis tallied 80 million to 95 million unique TCR beta chains across the 660 or so repertoires, and some 10 million of those chains were shared by two or more donors. Raw reads were error-corrected and collapsed into unique sequences by a nearest-neighbor algorithm in which closely related sequences were merged to remove PCR and sequencing errors. Alignment of CDR3 sequences to IMGT reference sequences was used to assign V, D and J gene segments. For a sequence to be retained, at least a six-nucleotide match to both a V gene segment and a J gene segment was required. A rearrangement counted as productive if the CDR3 had no stop codons and remained in frame with V and J, and every other rearrangement counted as non-productive. Following IMGT convention, CDR3 was defined as the stretch from the second conserved V-encoded cysteine to the conserved J-encoded phenylalanine. The earlier analysis of 587 of the donors excluded sequences that lacked an unambiguous match to a single V gene segment. In an earlier analysis of several hundred of the donors, V segments were called functional above 56.7% productive rearrangements and were called segregating when the between-donor standard deviation exceeded 5%. A statistical classification framework was developed to diagnose cytomegalovirus status using the catalog of TCR beta chain sequences. V and J gene assignment, in a later analysis, came from comparing TCR nucleotide sequences with IMGT/GENE-DB human TR gene sequences. The TCRdist pipeline was used in a later analysis to assign CDR3 sequences and most-parsimonious VDJ recombination scenarios. A later analysis defined each TCR beta chain by its CDR3 amino acid sequence plus V-gene family, and excluded reads lacking a unique V-gene family. In a later analysis, nearly 600 highly shared, low-generation-probability nucleotide sequences were removed to address suspected cross-contamination and a sequencing artifact. For each public chain, a later analysis derived a clonal expansion index from normalized ranks of inferred template counts within each repertoire. Generation probabilities in a later analysis came from a VDJ recombination model fitted to out-of-frame rearrangements, and those results were checked against IGoR. In a later analysis, hypergeometric tests were used to score TCR-TCR, TCR-HLA and TCR-CMV co-occurrence, with a repertoire-size bias correction applied to TCR pairs. A later analysis estimated false discovery rates by permuting HLA or CMV assignments 20 times. In a later analysis, co-occurring TCRs were grouped using DBSCAN, and TCRdist sequence similarity was added for clustering within HLA-allele-positive subsets. Repertoires with fewer than 30,000 or more than 120,000 public chains, plus five repertoires with anomalous nucleotide sharing, were excluded from co-occurrence clustering. Here the immuneACCESS table is served through TCRdb, limited to in-frame sequences with V and J called. Missing clones are a known gap in these copies; in checked studies unresolved V genes cover under half, and the rest lacks a known reason. D and trimming were read from the DNA, whereas the V and J calls and clone size are those reported in that table. This sample is represented by 200,000 to 250,000 clones; 75% to 90% of them were singletons. The top ten clonotypes cover roughly 0.66% of the sample.

The sequenced sample consisted of PBMCs. Here the chain combines TRBV29-1 and TRBJ2-3; TRBD1 is a possible D gene, resting on 5 matching bases. The receptor was derived from a boy aged 2 to 10 in good health and CMV-seronegative. The DNA sequence is as follows: TGCAGCGTTGAAATCCAGGGATTGCCGGATACGCAGTATTTT. Its protein product is CSVEIQGLPDTQYF.